This T cell receptor (beta chain) was sequenced during a study of Ad26.COV2.S vaccination and SARS-CoV-2 variants. The overall study: Once or twice, 56 days apart, Ad26.COV2.S was delivered intramuscularly.

Regarding treatment: 19 received Ad26.COV2.S at low or high dose, single or two shots; about 5 received placebo; per-sample allocation not given. Samples were taken on day 63 after the first vaccine or placebo injection. In regard to this clone: Its cognate antigen is unknown.

Assay used: immunoSEQ multiplex PCR; TCRdb lists only in-frame clones, some missing. This table holds about 440,000 clones, about 90% found once. Whole-study results and caveats: Researchers reported similar non-spike TCR breadth in vaccine and placebo recipients.

The receptor was derived from a person between 18 and 65 years old who received the Ad26.COV2.S COVID-19 vaccine or a placebo. Specimen: peripheral blood, collected in a trial of Ad26.COV2.S vaccine versus placebo.

The CDR3 sequence is CASSLTGNYEQYF. As DNA, the CDR3 is TGTGCCAGCAGTCTGACAGGGAACTACGAGCAGTACTTC. The V gene is TRBV27, the J gene TRBJ2-7; TRBD1 agrees at 7 bases. Germline lookup yields CDR1 MNHEY and CDR2 SMNVEV (reference sequence). The CDR3 runs to 13 residues. V lost 5 bases and J lost 3; bases outside the gene matches: 4.